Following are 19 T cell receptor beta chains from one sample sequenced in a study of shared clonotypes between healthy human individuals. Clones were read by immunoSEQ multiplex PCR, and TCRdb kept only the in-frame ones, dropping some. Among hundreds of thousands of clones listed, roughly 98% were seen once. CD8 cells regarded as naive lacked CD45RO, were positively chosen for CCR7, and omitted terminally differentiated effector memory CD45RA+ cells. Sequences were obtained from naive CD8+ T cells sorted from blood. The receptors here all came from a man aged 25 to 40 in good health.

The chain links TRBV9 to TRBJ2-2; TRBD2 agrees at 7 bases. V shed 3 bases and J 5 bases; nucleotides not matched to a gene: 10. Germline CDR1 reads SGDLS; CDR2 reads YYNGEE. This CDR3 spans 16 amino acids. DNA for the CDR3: TGTGCCAGCAGCGGCCCCCGGGAGGTGCGAACCGGGGAGCTGTTTTTT. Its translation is CASSGPREVRTGELFF.

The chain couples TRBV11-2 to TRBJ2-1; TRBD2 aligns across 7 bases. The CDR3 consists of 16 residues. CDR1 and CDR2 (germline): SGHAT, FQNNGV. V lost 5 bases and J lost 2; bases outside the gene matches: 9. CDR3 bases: TGTGCCAGCAGCCAGTTGCTAGCGGAAACCTACAATGAGCAGTTCTTC. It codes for CASSQLLAETYNEQFF.

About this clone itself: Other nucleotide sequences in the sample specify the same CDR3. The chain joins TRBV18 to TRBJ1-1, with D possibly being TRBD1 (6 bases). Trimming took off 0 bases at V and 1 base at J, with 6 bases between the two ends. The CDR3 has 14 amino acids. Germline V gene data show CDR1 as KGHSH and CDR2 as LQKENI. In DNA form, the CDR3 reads TGTGCCAGCTCACCACCGGACAGGAACACTGAAGCTTTCTTT. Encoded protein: CASSPPDRNTEAFF.

The CDR3 is CASLGQGLNQPQHF. For the CDR3, the DNA is TGTGCCAGCTTGGGACAGGGGCTCAATCAGCCCCAGCATTTT. This sequence joins TRBV2 and TRBJ1-5, with TRBD1 matching over 10 bases. CDR3 size: 14 residues. The V gene's germline CDR1 is SNHLY and CDR2 FYNNEI. Germline trimming cut 8 bases from V and 3 bases from J; bases unmatched to any gene: 4.

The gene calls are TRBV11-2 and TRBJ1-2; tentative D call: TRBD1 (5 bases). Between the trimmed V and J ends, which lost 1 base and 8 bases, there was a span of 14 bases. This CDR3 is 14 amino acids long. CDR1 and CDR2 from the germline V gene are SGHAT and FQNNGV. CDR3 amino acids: CASSLGQGSGGYTF. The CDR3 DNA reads TGTGCCAGCAGCTTAGGCCAGGGAAGCGGCGGCTACACCTTC.

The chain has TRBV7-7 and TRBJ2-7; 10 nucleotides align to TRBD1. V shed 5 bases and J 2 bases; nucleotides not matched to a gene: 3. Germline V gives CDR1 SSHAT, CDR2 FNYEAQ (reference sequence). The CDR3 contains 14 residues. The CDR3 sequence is CASSVGQGAYEQYF. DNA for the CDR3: TGTGCCAGCAGCGTCGGACAGGGGGCCTACGAGCAGTACTTC.

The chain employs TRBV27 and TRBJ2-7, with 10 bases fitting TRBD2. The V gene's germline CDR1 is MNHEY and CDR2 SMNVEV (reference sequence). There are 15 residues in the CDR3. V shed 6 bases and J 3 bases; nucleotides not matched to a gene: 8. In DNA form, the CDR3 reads TGTGCCAGCAGCATAGCGGGAGGTGGATTCTACGAGCAGTACTTC. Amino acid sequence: CASSIAGGGFYEQYF.

DNA for the CDR3: TGTGCCACCAGCAGAGATGGGTCATTCTTCGCAGATACGCAGTATTTT. As protein: CATSRDGSFFADTQYF. The rearrangement uses TRBV15 and TRBJ2-3; D not certain. Deletions cut 0 bases from V and 4 bases from J, with 14 bases between. The CDR3 is made up of 16 amino acids. Germline lookup yields CDR1 LNHNV and CDR2 YYDKDF (reference sequence). The full variable domain, its missing parts supplied by reference TRBV15 and TRBJ2-3, is DAMVIQNPRYQVTQFGKPVTLSCSQTLNHNVMYWYQQKSSQAPKLLFHYYDKDFNNEADTPDNFQSRRPNTSFCFLDIRSPGLGDTAMYLCATSRDGSFFADTQYFGPGTRLTVL.

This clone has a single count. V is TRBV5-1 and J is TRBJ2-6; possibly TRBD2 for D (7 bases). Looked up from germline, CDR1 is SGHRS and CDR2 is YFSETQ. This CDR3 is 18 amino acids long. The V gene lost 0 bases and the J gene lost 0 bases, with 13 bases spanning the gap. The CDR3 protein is CASSLVGGPRSGANVLTF. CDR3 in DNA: TGCGCCAGCAGCTTGGTCGGGGGGCCCCGCTCTGGGGCCAACGTCCTGACTTTC.

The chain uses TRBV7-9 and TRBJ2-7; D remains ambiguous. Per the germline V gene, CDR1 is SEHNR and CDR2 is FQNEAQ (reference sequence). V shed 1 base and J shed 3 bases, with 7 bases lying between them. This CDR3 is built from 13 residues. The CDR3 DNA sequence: TGTGCCAGCAGCTTAGTGGGTAACTACGAGCAGTACTTC. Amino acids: CASSLVGNYEQYF.

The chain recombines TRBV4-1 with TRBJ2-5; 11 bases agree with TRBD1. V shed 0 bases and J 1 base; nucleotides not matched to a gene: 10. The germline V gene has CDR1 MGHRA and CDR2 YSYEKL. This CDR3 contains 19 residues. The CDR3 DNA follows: TGCGCCAGCAGCCAAGAAGGGACAGGGGGGTTCTCCAGCCAAGAGACCCAGTACTTC. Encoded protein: CASSQEGTGGFSSQETQYF.

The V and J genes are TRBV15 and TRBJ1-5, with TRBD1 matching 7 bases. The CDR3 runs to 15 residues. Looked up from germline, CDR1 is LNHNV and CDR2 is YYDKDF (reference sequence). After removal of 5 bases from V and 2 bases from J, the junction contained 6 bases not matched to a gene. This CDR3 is CATSVDRVGNQPQHF. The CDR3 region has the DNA TGTGCCACCAGCGTCGACAGGGTTGGCAATCAGCCCCAGCATTTT.

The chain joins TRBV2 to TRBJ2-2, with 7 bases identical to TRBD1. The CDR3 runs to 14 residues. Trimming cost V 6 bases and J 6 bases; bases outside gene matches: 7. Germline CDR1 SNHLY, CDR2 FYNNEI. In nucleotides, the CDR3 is TGTGCCAGCAGGCGACAGGGAATCGCCGGGGAGCTGTTTTTT. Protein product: CASRRQGIAGELFF.

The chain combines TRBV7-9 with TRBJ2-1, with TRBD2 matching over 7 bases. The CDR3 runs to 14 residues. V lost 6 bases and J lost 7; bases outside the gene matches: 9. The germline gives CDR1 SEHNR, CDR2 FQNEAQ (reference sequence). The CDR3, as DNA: TGTGCCAGCAGTACGGGGGAGGGCCGGAATGAGCAGTTCTTC. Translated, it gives CASSTGEGRNEQFF.

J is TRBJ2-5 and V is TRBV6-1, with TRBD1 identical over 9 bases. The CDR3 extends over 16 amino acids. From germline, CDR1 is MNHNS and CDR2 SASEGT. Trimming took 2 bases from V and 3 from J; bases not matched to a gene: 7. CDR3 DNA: TGTGCCAGCAGTGAATGGACAGGGGATGGAAAAGAGACCCAGTACTTC. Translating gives CASSEWTGDGKETQYF.

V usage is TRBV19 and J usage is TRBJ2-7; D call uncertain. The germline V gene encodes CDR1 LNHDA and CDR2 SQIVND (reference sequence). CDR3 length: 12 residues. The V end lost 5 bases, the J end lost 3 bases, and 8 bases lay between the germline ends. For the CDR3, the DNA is TGTGCCAGTAGTGTGGACGGCTACGAGCAGTACTTC. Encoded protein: CASSVDGYEQYF. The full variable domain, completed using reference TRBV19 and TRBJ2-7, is DGGITQSPKYLFRKEGQNVTLSCEQNLNHDAMYWYRQDPGQGLRLIYYSQIVNDFQKGDIAEGYSVSREKKESFPLTVTSAQKNPTAFYLCASSVDGYEQYFGPGTRLTVT.

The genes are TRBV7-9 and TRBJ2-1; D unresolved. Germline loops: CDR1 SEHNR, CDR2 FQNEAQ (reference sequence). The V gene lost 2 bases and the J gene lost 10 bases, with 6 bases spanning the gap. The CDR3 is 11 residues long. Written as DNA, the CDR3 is TGTGCCAGCAGCTTATATGGGGAGCAGTTCTTC. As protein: CASSLYGEQFF.

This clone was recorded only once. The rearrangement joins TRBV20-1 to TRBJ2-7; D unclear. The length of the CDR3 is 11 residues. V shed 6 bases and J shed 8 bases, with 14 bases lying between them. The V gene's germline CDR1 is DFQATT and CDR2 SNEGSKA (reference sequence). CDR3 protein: CSATWDSQQYF. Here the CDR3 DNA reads TGCAGTGCCACCTGGGATTCCCAGCAGTACTTC.

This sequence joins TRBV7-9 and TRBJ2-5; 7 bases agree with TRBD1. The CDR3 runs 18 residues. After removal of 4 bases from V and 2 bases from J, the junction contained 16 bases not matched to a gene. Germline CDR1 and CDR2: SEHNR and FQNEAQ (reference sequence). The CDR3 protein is CASSSSILRDSKQETQYF. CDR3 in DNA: TGTGCCAGCAGCTCGTCTATCCTCCGGGACAGCAAACAAGAGACCCAGTACTTC.